The sequence of this T cell receptor beta chain was determined in a study of CD8 T cells in Susac syndrome. Germline CDR1 is KGHDR and CDR2 is SFDVKD. This CDR3 has 13 residues. Between the trimmed V and J ends, which lost 7 bases and 9 bases, there was a span of 16 bases. Random hexamers served to reverse transcribe roughly 0.45 to 1 ug RNA. One entry per CDR3 protein results from TCRdb running MiXCR on the immunoSEQ multiplex PCR reads. There are roughly 160,000 distinct CDR3 sequences in the sample; about 93% occur only once, and about 0.13% lies in the top ten. The origin of this receptor is a human donor in good health. The sample comprised CD4+ T cells from PBMCs. This rearrangement joins TRBV24-1 to TRBJ2-3; D perhaps matches TRBD1 (7 bases). The CDR3 DNA reads TGTGCCACCAGGACAGGGAGGATTGGCACGCAGTATTTT. Amino acids: CATRTGRIGTQYF.